The sequence of this TCR beta chain was determined in a study of T cells expressing NK-cell markers (dated by TCRdb to 2020 to 2022). The study in broad terms: In sorted CD3+CD56+NKG2C+, CD3+CD56+NKG2C- and CD3+CD56-NKG2C+ T-cell subsets from 7 or 8 donors, TCR beta-chain repertoires were profiled. Of the eight sequenced donors, seven were found to be HCMV-seropositive and one was found to be HCMV-seronegative. The study sequenced eight donors, all healthy volunteers chosen at random: three men and five women. Illumina HiSeq 2000/2500, MiSeq or NextSeq was used to sequence libraries as 2 x 150 bp reads. What the authors observed across the whole study: In roughly 6 donors, the dominant CD3+CD56+NKG2C+ clonotypes ranked among the top 10 CD8+ clonotypes, making up roughly 1.0-8% of CD8+ T cells. Those dominant clonotypes were again the most abundant among CD3+CD56-NKG2C+ cells in a few donors, at roughly 25-60.1%. Whether the expanded NKG2C-expressing T cell clones were specific for HCMV antigens remained unclear.

To determine HCMV serostatus, a commercial ELISA kit was used to detect HCMV-specific IgG in serum. Peripheral blood mononuclear cells were isolated from blood by Ficoll density gradient centrifugation. TCRdb records Illumina HiSeq 2000 as the sequencer. The TCR beta cDNA libraries were made using 5'RACE template switching, a step that added both a universal primer site and unique molecular identifiers. cDNA synthesis was primed from the TCR beta constant segment and was followed by two successive PCR amplification steps. Per the authors' processing: MIGEC handled demultiplexing of the reads and grouping by UMI, while MiTCR was used to assemble and quantify clonotypes. Only TCR cDNA sequences supported by at least two reads were kept to exclude erroneous sequences. Downstream repertoire analysis used the tcR package, and clonotypes were matched across fractions by CDR3 nucleotide sequence plus V segment. VDJmatch was used to annotate antigen specificity against VDJdb, with one amino acid substitution in CDR3 permitted. The reads were reprocessed in TCRdb, with one entry per CDR3 protein sequence and no accompanying DNA. V and J calls and clone size were set by TCRdb, not the authors. The sample's records list 350,000 to 450,000 distinct CDR3 sequences. The top ten constitute around 4.9% of the sample.

CDR1 SNHLY and CDR2 FYNNEI are derived from the germline V gene. The CDR3 sequence holds 14 residues, the cysteine and phenylalanine included. No DNA is listed. A note on this clonotype: No cognate antigen has been identified for it.

This receptor was obtained from a man aged 18-75 years in good health. The V gene is TRBV2 and the J gene is TRBJ2-7; TCRdb names TRBD1, which stays unverified in the absence of DNA. Sequencing was done on a sample of blood T cells: a sorted CD56 or NKG2C T cell subset, CD4+ or CD8+ T cells, or bulk PBMC T cells (not recorded which). The CDR3 is CASLRDARWDEQYF.